The clone carrying this T cell receptor beta chain was detected many times. What it binds is unknown. This CDR3 region has 15 residues. Germline CDR1 and CDR2: GTSNPN and SVGIG (reference sequence). Trimming took 3 bases from V and 2 from J, leaving 13 bases between them. This record comes from a study of regulatory T cells in long-lasting Graves disease. The study, taken as a whole, reports: The analysis examined peripheral blood only and excluded thyroid tissue. Under persistent disease, TRBV28, TRBJ1-2 and TRBJ2-5 were used preferentially.

With iRepertoire HTBI primers and Arm-PCR of CDR3 regions, TCR beta libraries were built. Via MiXCR, TCRdb re-called the multiplex PCR reads, giving one row per CDR3 protein. The sample has 550,000 to 700,000 distinct CDR3 sequences; about 16% are singletons. As for time point: newly diagnosed GD, antithyroid drugs for less than 3 months. Generation of the TCR library employed RNA extracted from PBMCs. These data also formed part of another study, on T cells in Graves' hyperthyroidism and ophthalmopathy. This second study says: Calling Graves' hyperthyroidism stable meant ophthalmopathy did not progress within 18 months. Ophthalmopathy was model-predicted a median about 7.1 months pre-onset.

The TCR comes from a young man with Graves disease. This chain links TRBV30 with TRBJ1-4; possibly TRBD1 for D (6 bases). Sequencing used peripheral blood mononuclear cells (PBMCs), obtained at new diagnosis, from a patient treated with antithyroid drugs. CDR3 nucleotides: TGTGCCTGGAGACAGGGAAGGTCGACTAATGAAAAACTGTTTTTT. It yields the protein CAWRQGRSTNEKLFF.